The T cell receptor (beta chain) described here comes from a study of blood T cell repertoires in COVID-19. Turning to the study itself: Material from acute and convalescent COVID-19 was sourced from the United States, Italy and Spain. T cells, B-cell-depleted T cells, or PBMCs provided the cDNA or gDNA that served as material.

This clone came up once. J lost 6 bases, V lost 6 bases, and 6 bases had no gene match. The CDR3 covers 14 residues. CDR1 LNHDA and CDR2 SQIVND come from the germline V gene (reference sequence). Enrollment of patients from Seattle took place during active infection, with longitudinal follow-up. Per the authors' pipeline: For nucleated cells, counts were estimated from reference gene primer amplification. Profiled with immunoSEQ multiplex PCR; TCRdb holds only in-frame clones, not every one. The V and J calls and clone size are taken from that table; D and trimming were inferred from the DNA. The sample includes 390,000 or so clones, around 87% of them seen just once.

Input material: peripheral blood. The rearrangement joins TRBV19 to TRBJ1-5; 9 bases align to TRBD1. This receptor was taken from a woman younger than 45 with COVID-19, enrolled during active disease. This CDR3 is CASRTTGGGQPQHF. The DNA for the CDR3 is TGTGCCAGTAGGACGACAGGGGGTGGTCAGCCCCAGCATTTT.